The clone carrying this TCR beta chain came up once. Its antigen is unidentified. This sample was taken from a study of PD-1 blockade in mismatch repair-deficient tumors. The table came from immunoSEQ multiplex PCR; TCRdb's copy has only in-frame clones and leaves some out. The sample consists of about 21,000 clones, approximately 84% of them appearing once. Study-level results: Tumor-resident clones, often absent from pretreatment blood, expanded after pembrolizumab and then contracted.

Sequencing was performed on peripheral blood, taken 2 weeks after starting pembrolizumab. The origin of this receptor is an adult with mismatch repair-deficient cancer.

CDR3 nucleotide sequence: TGTGCCAGCAGTAAAAGATCCCGGACAGGTGGGGCCAACGTCCTGACTTTC. Its protein is CASSKRSRTGGANVLTF. The chain uses TRBV21-1 and TRBJ2-6; the table assigns TRBD1, which was not confirmed against the DNA. TRBV21-1 is recorded as a pseudogene. The CDR3 is 17 residues long.